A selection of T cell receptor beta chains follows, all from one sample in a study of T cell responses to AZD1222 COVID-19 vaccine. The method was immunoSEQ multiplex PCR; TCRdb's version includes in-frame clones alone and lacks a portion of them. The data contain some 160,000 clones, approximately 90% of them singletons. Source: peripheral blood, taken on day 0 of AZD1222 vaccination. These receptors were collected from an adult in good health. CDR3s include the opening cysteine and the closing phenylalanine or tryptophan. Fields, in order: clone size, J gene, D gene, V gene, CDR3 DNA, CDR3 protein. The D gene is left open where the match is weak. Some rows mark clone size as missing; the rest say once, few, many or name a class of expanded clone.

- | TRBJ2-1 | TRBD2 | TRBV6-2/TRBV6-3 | TGTGCCAGCAGTTTCTCCTTAGCGGGAGGGCCATTCGAAAGCTCCTACAATGAGCAGTTCTTC | CASSFSLAGGPFESSYNEQFF
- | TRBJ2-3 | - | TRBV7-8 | TGTGCCAGCAGCTTAAGGCTAGATAGCTCCACAGATACGCAGTATTTT | CASSLRLDSSTDTQYF
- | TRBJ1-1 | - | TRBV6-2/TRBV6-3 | TGTGCCAGCAGTTACTCCCTCCTTTCAGGGGTTGAAGCTTTCTTT | CASSYSLLSGVEAFF
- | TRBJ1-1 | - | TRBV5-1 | TGCGCCAGCAGCTTTAACGTGGGTGCCACGGCTGAAGCTTTCTTT | CASSFNVGATAEAFF
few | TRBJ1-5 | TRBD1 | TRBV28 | TGTGCCAGCAGCTTTGGGACAGGGAATCAGCCCCAGCATTTT | CASSFGTGNQPQHF
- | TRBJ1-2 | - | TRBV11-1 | TGTGCCAGCAGCTTGGGCGGGAACTATGGCTACACCTTC | CASSLGGNYGYTF
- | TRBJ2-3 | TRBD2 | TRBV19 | TGTGCCAGTAGTATTGGGCGGGAGACAGATACGCAGTATTTT | CASSIGRETDTQYF
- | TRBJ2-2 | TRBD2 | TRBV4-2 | TGTGCCAGCAGCCAAGATCTCCCCGGGACTAGCGGCAACACCGGGGAGCTGTTTTTT | CASSQDLPGTSGNTGELFF
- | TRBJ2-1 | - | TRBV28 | TGTGCCAGCAGTGTGTCCGGGCCGCCTAGCTCCTACAATGAGCAGTTCTTC | CASSVSGPPSSYNEQFF
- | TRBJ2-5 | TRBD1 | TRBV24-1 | TGTGCCACCAGTGACCCCAGACAGGGCTGGGAGACCCAGTACTTC | CATSDPRQGWETQYF
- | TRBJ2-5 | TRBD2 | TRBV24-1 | TGTGCCACCAGTGACGCCCTAGCGGGAGAGCGGGAGACCCAGTACTTC | CATSDALAGERETQYF
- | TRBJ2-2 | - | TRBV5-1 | TGCGCCAGCAGCTTGGCCCCGAACACCGGGGAGCTGTTTTTT | CASSLAPNTGELFF
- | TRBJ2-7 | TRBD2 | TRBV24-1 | TGTGCCACCAGTGAAGGACTAGCGGGAAAAGCCTACGAGCAGTACTTC | CATSEGLAGKAYEQYF
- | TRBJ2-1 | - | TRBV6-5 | TGTGCCAGCAACACAAGGGCAAGCGCGGGCAATGAGCAGTTCTTC | CASNTRASAGNEQFF
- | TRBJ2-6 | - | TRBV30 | TGTGCCTGGGGCCCCCCGGGCTTGGGTGGGGCCAACGTCCTGACTTTC | CAWGPPGLGGANVLTF
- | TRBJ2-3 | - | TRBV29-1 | TGCAGCTGTACAGAGGGGGGCACAGATACGCAGTATTTT | CSCTEGGTDTQYF
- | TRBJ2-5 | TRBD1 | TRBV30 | TGTGCCTGGACTCGGGACAGGGCGACAGAGACCCAGTACTTC | CAWTRDRATETQYF
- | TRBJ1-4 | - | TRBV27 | TGTGCCAGCAGCTCGGACAGCCTTAATGAAAAACTGTTTTTT | CASSSDSLNEKLFF
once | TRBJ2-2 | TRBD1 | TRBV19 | TGTGCCAGTAGGCCGGGACAGGGACGGACCGGGGAGCTGTTTTTT | CASRPGQGRTGELFF
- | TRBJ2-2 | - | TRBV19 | TGTGCCAGTCTTCCATTTGGGGAGGCCACCGGGGAGCTGTTTTTT | CASLPFGEATGELFF